The 28 T cell receptor beta chains reported below all come from one sample, sequenced in a study of blood T cell repertoires in COVID-19. Clones were read by immunoSEQ multiplex PCR, and TCRdb kept only the in-frame ones, dropping some. The table has approximately 400,000 clones, more than 75% seen once. The source material was PBMCs or T cells enriched from blood (not recorded which). Receptors were obtained from a man aged 25 to 45 who had recovered from COVID-19.

The CDR3 protein is CASSPLTGVGGEQYF. The CDR3 DNA reads as TGTGCCAGCAGTCCGCTAACAGGGGTCGGGGGAGAGCAGTACTTC. The rearrangement joins TRBV27 to TRBJ2-7; TRBD1 might be the D (7 bases). There are 15 residues in the CDR3. The germline V gene has CDR1 MNHEY and CDR2 SMNVEV (reference sequence). Trimming left V 5 bases short and J 7 bases short, with 21 bases between.

The count of this clone is one. This chain joins TRBV6-6 and TRBJ1-5; 7 bases line up with TRBD1. Trimming took 5 bases from V and 2 from J; bases not matched to a gene: 12. Germline CDR1 and CDR2: MNHNY and SVGAGI (reference sequence). The CDR3 is 17 amino acids. The CDR3: CASSPRAGGSGNQPQHF. CDR3 bases: TGTGCCAGCAGTCCTAGGGCAGGGGGAAGTGGCAATCAGCCCCAGCATTTT.

This clone was observed many times. This chain connects TRBV28 to TRBJ1-5; 9 nucleotides line up with TRBD1. CDR1 and CDR2 from the germline V gene are MDHEN and SYDVKM. With V trimmed by 6 bases and J by 5 bases, 2 bases remained unmatched. The CDR3 covers 13 residues. DNA of the CDR3: TGTGCCAGCAGGGGACAGGGCGATCAGCCCCAGCATTTT. It yields the protein CASRGQGDQPQHF. Based on the CDR3 plus reference TRBV28 and TRBJ1-5, the full variable domain is DVKVTQSSRYLVKRTGEKVFLECVQDMDHENMFWYRQDPGLGLRLIYFSYDVKMKEKGDIPEGYSVSREKKERFSLILESASTNQTSMYLCASRGQGDQPQHFGDGTRLSIL.

CDR3 amino acids: CASSFGRLWGGANIQYF. In DNA form, the CDR3 reads TGTGCCAGCAGCTTTGGCCGGCTTTGGGGGGGCGCAAACATTCAGTACTTC. The rearrangement joins TRBV7-8 to TRBJ2-4, with a possible D match to TRBD2 (7 bases). CDR1 is SGHVS, CDR2 FQNEAQ, per germline. V lost 3 bases to trimming and J lost 6 bases, with 21 bases between them. This CDR3 is built from 17 residues. The full variable domain, completed using reference TRBV7-8 and TRBJ2-4, is GAGVSQSPRYKVAKRGQDVALRCDPISGHVSLFWYQQALGQGPEFLTYFQNEAQLDKSGLPSDRFFAERPEGSVSTLKIQRTQQEDSAVYLCASSFGRLWGGANIQYFGAGTRLSVL.

The chain joins TRBV19 to TRBJ1-1, with D unclear. Trimming cost V 3 bases and J 3 bases, with 8 bases left between them. Germline CDR1 is LNHDA and CDR2 is SQIVND (reference sequence). The CDR3 runs 13 residues. The CDR3 protein is CASSMMGDTEAFF. The DNA of the CDR3 is TGTGCCAGTAGTATGATGGGAGACACTGAAGCTTTCTTT.

This chain connects TRBV28 to TRBJ1-1; weak D call: TRBD1 (5 bases). V shed 8 bases and J shed 1 base, with 11 bases lying between them. This CDR3 is built from 13 residues. Germline CDR1 reads MDHEN; CDR2 reads SYDVKM. CDR3 loop: CASRGGGNTEAFF. CDR3 bases: TGTGCCAGCCGTGGGGGAGGGAACACTGAAGCTTTCTTT.

This clone has a single count. The rearrangement joins TRBV7-9 to TRBJ1-1, with D perhaps TRBD1 (5 bases). CDR1 and CDR2 (germline): SEHNR, FQNEAQ (reference sequence). V lost 1 base and J 0 bases, leaving 12 bases between the germline ends. The CDR3 consists of 16 residues. The chain's CDR3 is CASSLGAGIMNTEAFF. The CDR3, as DNA: TGTGCCAGCAGCTTAGGGGCAGGGATTATGAACACTGAAGCTTTCTTT.

V and J are TRBV18 and TRBJ2-7; 9 bases map to TRBD1. Germline lookup yields CDR1 KGHSH and CDR2 LQKENI. V dropped 4 bases and J dropped 2; count of bases not matched to a gene: 6. CDR3 size: 15 residues. The CDR3 region is CASSRTGGPTYEQYF. In DNA form, the CDR3 reads TGTGCCAGCTCACGTACAGGGGGCCCAACCTACGAGCAGTACTTC.

The chain joins TRBV4-2 to TRBJ2-1; 8 bases align to TRBD2. V lost 1 base to trimming and J lost 8 bases; unmatched junction nucleotides: 7. The CDR3 length is 15 residues. Germline V gives CDR1 LGHNA, CDR2 YNFKEQ. The CDR3 bases are TGTGCCAGCAGCCAAGTCGGGGGGGCGGTGGATGAGCAGTTCTTC. Protein: CASSQVGGAVDEQFF.

This sequence joins TRBV4-1 and TRBJ1-2; TRBD1 agrees at 8 bases. J was trimmed by 4 bases and V by 1 base; bases with no gene match: 11. The CDR3 sequence is 17 residues long. In germline, CDR1 is MGHRA, CDR2 YSYEKL. In nucleotides, the CDR3 is TGCGCCAGCAGCCAAGTGTTGGCAGGGGGCAAGGGCTATGGCTACACCTTC. The encoded protein is CASSQVLAGGKGYGYTF.

This clone appeared a single time. The V call is TRBV6-5, the J call TRBJ2-1; TRBD2 matches 10 bases. Trimming cost V 6 bases and J 3 bases; bases outside gene matches: 5. CDR1 is MNHEY and CDR2 is SVGAGI in the germline V gene. The CDR3 length is 15 residues. The CDR3 is CASSVAGGRYNEQFF. Here the CDR3 DNA reads TGTGCCAGCAGCGTAGCGGGGGGACGCTACAATGAGCAGTTCTTC.

The rearrangement uses TRBV9 and TRBJ1-5, with 11 bases lining up with TRBD1. The CDR3 is 17 amino acids. The germline CDR1 and CDR2 sequences are SGDLS and YYNGEE. Unmatched junction bases numbered 15, after V lost 2 bases and J lost 11 bases. CDR3: CASSVDSGTGGFGAQHF. CDR3 coding DNA: TGTGCCAGCAGCGTGGACTCCGGGACAGGGGGGTTTGGAGCCCAGCATTTT. The whole variable domain, filled in from reference TRBV9 and TRBJ1-5, reads DSGVTQTPKHLITATGQRVTLRCSPRSGDLSVYWYQQSLDQGLQFLIQYYNGEERAKGNILERFSAQQFPDLHSELNLSSLELGDSALYFCASSVDSGTGGFGAQHFGDGTRLSIL.

The V and J genes are TRBV18 and TRBJ1-3; 8 bases fit TRBD1. V dropped 2 bases and J dropped 0; count of bases not matched to a gene: 3. The germline gives CDR1 KGHSH, CDR2 LQKENI. The CDR3 covers 16 residues. CDR3 residues: CASSPRTGSSGNTIYF. The CDR3 nucleotides are TGTGCCAGCTCACCAAGGACAGGGAGCTCTGGAAACACCATATATTTT.

This chain joins TRBV6-1 and TRBJ2-1, with 11 bases that match TRBD2. The trim removed 4 bases at V and 10 bases at J, leaving 12 bases unmatched. Germline CDR1 MNHNS, CDR2 SASEGT. The CDR3 loop spans 16 amino acids. The CDR3 coding sequence is TGTGCCAGCAGTGGCTCACTAGCGGGGGCCACTAGGGAGCAGTTCTTC. Its protein is CASSGSLAGATREQFF.

J is TRBJ1-5 and V is TRBV4-3; D perhaps matches TRBD1 (6 bases). Trimming left V 0 bases short and J 4 bases short, with 7 bases between. This CDR3 contains 14 residues. Germline V gene data show CDR1 as LGHNA and CDR2 as YSLEER. CDR3 DNA: TGCGCCAGCAGCCAAGATGGACAGAATCAGCCCCAGCATTTT. As protein: CASSQDGQNQPQHF.

The chain combines TRBV5-6 with TRBJ1-6; TRBD1 agrees at 9 bases. Germline V gene data show CDR1 as SGHDT and CDR2 as YYEEEE. Trimming removed 4 bases from V and 6 bases from J; junction bases left unmatched: 14. The CDR3 totals 18 residues. The CDR3 protein is CASSRPGQGFRSNSPLHF. CDR3 DNA: TGTGCCAGCAGCCGACCGGGACAGGGCTTCCGCTCTAATTCACCCCTCCACTTT. The entire variable domain, with the rest obtained from reference TRBV5-6 and TRBJ1-6, is as follows: DAGVTQSPTHLIKTRGQQVTLRCSPKSGHDTVSWYQQALGQGPQFIFQYYEEEERQRGNFPDRFSGHQFPNYSSELNVNALLLGDSALYLCASSRPGQGFRSNSPLHFGNGTRLTVT.

The J gene is TRBJ2-7, the V gene TRBV27, with a possible D match to TRBD2 (5 bases). V was cut by 3 bases and J by 3 bases, with 9 bases left in between. Germline values: CDR1 MNHEY, CDR2 SMNVEV (reference sequence). CDR3 length equals 13 residues. CDR3 residues: CASSFTGDYEQYF. CDR3 DNA: TGTGCCAGCAGTTTCACCGGGGACTACGAGCAGTACTTC.

The V call is TRBV18, the J call TRBJ1-2, with 8 bases fitting TRBD1. V lost 5 bases, J lost 0 bases, and 5 bases stayed unmatched. Germline CDR1 KGHSH, CDR2 LQKENI. This CDR3 is 15 amino acids long. CDR3 region: CASSTGQATNYGYTF. CDR3 coding DNA: TGTGCCAGCTCAACGGGACAGGCAACTAACTATGGCTACACCTTC.

This chain connects TRBV7-9 to TRBJ2-3, with TRBD1 matching over 9 bases. This CDR3 is built from 16 residues. Losses at the gene ends were 2 bases for V and 4 bases for J; bases not matched to a gene: 7. The germline V gene encodes CDR1 SEHNR and CDR2 FQNEAQ (reference sequence). CDR3 DNA sequence: TGTGCCAGCAGCTTAAGGACAGGGGTTATTGCAGATACGCAGTATTTT. Its protein is CASSLRTGVIADTQYF.

The chain recombines TRBV10-3 with TRBJ2-1; 7 bases line up with TRBD2. Germline CDR1 ENHRY, CDR2 SYGVKD. The CDR3 is 12 residues long. V shed 6 bases, J shed 16 bases, and the junction held 12 bases outside the gene matches. The CDR3 region has the DNA TGTGCCATCAGCGAACACATGACTAGCTCTTTCTTC. Its translation is CAISEHMTSSFF.

The genes are TRBV5-1 and TRBJ2-2, with D maybe TRBD1 (5 bases). Germline-derived CDR1 and CDR2 are SGHRS and YFSETQ. V gave up 7 bases and J gave up 5 bases, with 12 bases separating them. The CDR3 extends over 13 amino acids. In nucleotides, the CDR3 is TGCGCCAGCGCCCCCAGGGATACCGGGGAGCTGTTTTTT. Amino acids: CASAPRDTGELFF.

The chain recombines TRBV30 with TRBJ1-6; D is undetermined. Trimming took off 4 bases at V and 13 bases at J, with 17 bases between the two ends. Per the germline V gene, CDR1 is GTSNPN and CDR2 is SVGIG (reference sequence). There are 13 residues in the CDR3. CDR3 sequence reads: CAWNRPGAFPLHF. In DNA, the CDR3 is TGTGCCTGGAATCGACCGGGTGCCTTCCCCCTCCACTTT.

The rearrangement joins TRBV2 to TRBJ1-1; possible D gene TRBD1, 6 bases. Per the germline V gene, CDR1 is SNHLY and CDR2 is FYNNEI. The CDR3 runs to 15 residues. Trimming left V 3 bases short and J 4 bases short, with 15 bases between. Here the CDR3 DNA reads TGTGCCAGCAGTGAGCAGGGACATTCCCTCACTGAAGCTTTCTTT. Translated: CASSEQGHSLTEAFF.

The chain uses TRBV4-1 and TRBJ2-7; the D gene is possibly TRBD1 (6 bases). The germline V gene encodes CDR1 MGHRA and CDR2 YSYEKL. This CDR3 is built from 12 residues. Trimming pared 4 bases from V and 6 bases from J, leaving 10 bases between. DNA of the CDR3: TGCGCCAGCAGCCGAACAGGGAGCGAGCAGTACTTC. It is translated as CASSRTGSEQYF.

This clone was recorded a few times. This sample also contains other DNA sequences that code for the same CDR3. This sequence joins TRBV18 and TRBJ1-4, with 10 positions matching TRBD1. The length of the CDR3 is 14 residues. V trimming: 3 bases; J trimming: 5 bases; junction bases outside the gene matches: 0. Per the germline V gene, CDR1 is KGHSH and CDR2 is LQKENI. The CDR3 sequence is CASSPGQGNEKLFF. The CDR3 DNA reads TGTGCCAGCTCACCGGGACAGGGGAATGAAAAACTGTTTTTT.

This clone was found a few times. CDR3 nucleotides: TGTGCCAGCAGCGTAAGCCATAGCGGGGTTTACAATGAGCAGTTCTTC. It encodes CASSVSHSGVYNEQFF. The chain couples TRBV9 to TRBJ2-1, with 8 nucleotides matching TRBD2. Germline CDR1 reads SGDLS; CDR2 reads YYNGEE. The CDR3 runs 16 residues. V trimming: 1 base; J trimming: 4 bases; junction bases outside the gene matches: 7.

The chain carries TRBV3-1 (or the pseudogene TRBV3-2) and TRBJ2-5, with 8 bases aligning to TRBD1. The germline gives CDR1 LGHDT, CDR2 YNNKEL (reference sequence). V was pared by 0 bases and J by 5 bases, with 5 bases of the junction left unmatched. CDR3 length: 15 residues. CDR3 residues: CASSQEQGARETQYF. In DNA, the CDR3 is TGTGCCAGCAGCCAAGAGCAGGGGGCGCGGGAGACCCAGTACTTC.

The chain links TRBV6-1 to TRBJ1-5; D is unresolved. The CDR3 covers 13 residues. Trimming stripped 2 bases from V and 3 bases from J, with 5 bases between. Germline CDR1 MNHNS, CDR2 SASEGT. The CDR3 here is CASSEQVNQPQHF. The CDR3 nucleotides are TGTGCCAGCAGTGAACAGGTCAATCAGCCCCAGCATTTT.